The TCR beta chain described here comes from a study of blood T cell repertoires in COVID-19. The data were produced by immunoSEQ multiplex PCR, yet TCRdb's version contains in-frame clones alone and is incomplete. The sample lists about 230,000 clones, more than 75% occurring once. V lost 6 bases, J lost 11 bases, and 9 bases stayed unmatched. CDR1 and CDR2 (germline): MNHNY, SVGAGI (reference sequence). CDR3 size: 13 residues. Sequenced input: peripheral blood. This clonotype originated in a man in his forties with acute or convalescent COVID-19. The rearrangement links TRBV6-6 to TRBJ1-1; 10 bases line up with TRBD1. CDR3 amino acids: CASRIKTGGRAFF. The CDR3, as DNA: TGTGCCAGCAGGATAAAGACAGGGGGCCGCGCTTTCTTT.